Listed below are T cell receptor beta chains from one sample, sequenced in a study of breast tumors, draining lymph nodes, adjacent tissues. TCRdb passed the multiplex PCR reads through MiXCR, listing each CDR3 protein once. The sample includes 85,000 to 120,000 distinct CDR3 sequences, 30% of them seen just once. Material for sequencing was axillary lymph node tissue. Receptors were obtained from a female donor with breast cancer. Some clones in this sample may be carry-over from other donors' samples. CDR3s include the opening cysteine and the closing phenylalanine or tryptophan. Each record gives: V gene, CDR3 protein.

TRBV4-1	CASSGEGLNYGKLFF
TRBV5-1	CASSLATSGAEQFF
TRBV7-9	CASSLERLAGGLQETQYF
TRBV2	CASREGLVGETQYF
TRBV6-5	CASRWTSAHNEQFF
TRBV4-2	CASSQGLAGGTDTQYF
TRBV9	CASSVESPTGIQTNVLTF
TRBV25-1	CASSDGGRQETQYF
TRBV4-1	CASSQDVRQAVYGYTF
TRBV7-2	CASSLVETQYF
TRBV12-3/TRBV12-4	CASSFVGPGANVLTF
TRBV19	CASSAQESSNSPLHF
TRBV7-8	CASSLGGDRETQYF
TRBV12-3/TRBV12-4	CASSSRLAGGRYQETQYF
TRBV11-2	CASSFYICSARGDVAGNTIYF
TRBV7-2	CASSLSGGITGELFF
TRBV3-1	CASTPHGLAWYEQYF
TRBV24-1	CATSDSRGHGETQYF
TRBV11-2	CASGTSGASVYEQYF
TRBV6-2/TRBV6-3	CASSHSSSRPYNEQFF
TRBV11-2	CASSYDRGLGWGANVLTF
TRBV9	CASSLGHLHNEQFF
TRBV6-6	CASSYSGWGEQFF
TRBV24-1	CATGAGQGNKIYGYTF
TRBV6-6	CASRGRDQETQYF
TRBV5-1	CASSPLFGAGSLNEQFF
TRBV11-2	CASSFWASGTDEQFF
TRBV28	CASIQSGRTYEQYF
TRBV15	CATSSQDSLAGVHNEQFF
TRBV7-3	CASSSGAAGGLGEKLFF
TRBV19	CASSIGSSSYNEQFF
TRBV6-1	CASSEAISSWDEQYF
TRBV5-1	CASSSTNGVTNERLFF
TRBV29-1	CITTGFPTMDTQYF
TRBV6-5	CASSQAETVGDGYTF
TRBV20-1	CSARSRDRIYGYTF
TRBV19	CASSIASGAYNEQFF
TRBV28	CASSSPRTDTQYF
TRBV27	CASSFDSSYGYTF
TRBV5-4	CASSLGQGYETQYF
TRBV5-1	CASSLARGPATQYF
TRBV5-6	CASSPGHGNYGYTF
TRBV3-1	CASSQDSAAVSSYNEQFF
TRBV5-1	CASSLETGGSYNEQFF
TRBV18	CASSPLHRGGDEQFF
TRBV20-1	CSADHTGGKTQYF
TRBV11-2	CASSSYPGQGALNTEAFF
TRBV4-2	CASSQDLSGANVLTF
TRBV7-9	CASISTSGETYNEQFF
TRBV7-2	CASSPSGDSPLHF
TRBV5-1	CASSLRGSNSPLHF
TRBV20-1	CSARSGGNEKLFF
TRBV2	CASSETASYEQYF